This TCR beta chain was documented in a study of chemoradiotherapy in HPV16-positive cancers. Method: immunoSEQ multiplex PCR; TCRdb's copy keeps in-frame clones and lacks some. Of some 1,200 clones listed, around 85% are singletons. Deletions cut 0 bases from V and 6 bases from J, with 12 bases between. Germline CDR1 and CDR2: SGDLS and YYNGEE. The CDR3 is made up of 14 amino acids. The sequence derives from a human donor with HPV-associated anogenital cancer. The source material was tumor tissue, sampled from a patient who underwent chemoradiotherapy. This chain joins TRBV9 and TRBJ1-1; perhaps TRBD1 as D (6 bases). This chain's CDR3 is CASSVATSGAEAFF. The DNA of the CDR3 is TGTGCCAGCAGCGTAGCTACATCAGGGGCTGAAGCTTTCTTT.